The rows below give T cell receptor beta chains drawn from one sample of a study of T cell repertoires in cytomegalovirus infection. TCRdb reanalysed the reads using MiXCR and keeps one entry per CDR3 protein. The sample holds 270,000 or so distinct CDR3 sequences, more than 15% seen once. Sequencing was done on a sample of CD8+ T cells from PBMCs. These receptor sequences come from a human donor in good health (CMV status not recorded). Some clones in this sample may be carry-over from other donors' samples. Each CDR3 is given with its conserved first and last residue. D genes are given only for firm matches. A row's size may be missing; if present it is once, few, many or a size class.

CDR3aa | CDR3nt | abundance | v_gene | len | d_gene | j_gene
CASKVGPGNSYEQYF | TGTGCCAGCAAGGTTGGTCCTGGAAACTCCTACGAGCAGTACTTC | many | TRBV7-6 | 15 | NA | TRBJ2-7
CASSRPGSGETQYF | TGCGCCAGCAGCCGTCCCGGGTCCGGAGAGACCCAGTACTTC | few | TRBV4-1 | 14 | NA | TRBJ2-5
CSARLIPDYGYTF | TGCAGTGCTCGTCTCATCCCCGACTATGGCTACACCTTC | few | TRBV20-1 | 13 | NA | TRBJ1-2
CASSNERGSEAFF | TGTGCCAGCTCAAACGAAAGGGGTTCTGAAGCTTTCTTT | few | TRBV18 | 13 | NA | TRBJ1-1
CARQVSSDTQYF | TGTGCCAGACAGGTTAGCTCAGATACGCAGTATTTT | NA | TRBV2 | 12 | NA | TRBJ2-3
CASSQDGTPNTEAFF | TGTGCCAGCAGCCAAGACGGTACCCCGAACACTGAAGCTTTCTTT | many | TRBV7-6 | 15 | NA | TRBJ1-1
CASSPGTARLQYF | TGTGCCAGCAGCCCGGGTACCGCAAGGTTACAGTACTTC | NA | TRBV12-3/TRBV12-4 | 13 | NA | TRBJ2-7
CSAKTGSQPQHF | TGCAGTGCTAAGACAGGGAGTCAGCCCCAGCATTTT | NA | TRBV20-1 | 12 | TRBD1 | TRBJ1-5
CASSVFPGQGSSGNTIYF | TGTGCCAGCAGCGTATTCCCGGGACAGGGGTCCTCTGGAAACACCATATATTTT | NA | TRBV9 | 18 | TRBD1 | TRBJ1-3
CSASIRNYAKNYNEQFF | TGCAGTGCTAGCATCCGGAACTACGCGAAGAATTACAATGAGCAGTTCTTC | many | TRBV20-1 | 17 | NA | TRBJ2-1
CASSIYRQGGGELFF | TGTGCCAGTAGTATATACCGACAGGGTGGCGGGGAGCTGTTTTTT | many | TRBV19 | 15 | TRBD1 | TRBJ2-2
CASSPGGWEAFF | TGTGCCAGCAGCCCAGGGGGTTGGGAAGCTTTCTTT | many | TRBV7-2 | 12 | TRBD1 | TRBJ1-1
CASSLGRVANTGELFF | TGTGCCAGCAGCTTAGGACGCGTCGCGAACACCGGGGAGCTGTTTTTT | NA | TRBV7-9 | 16 | NA | TRBJ2-2
CASSSAQGFNTEAFF | TGTGCCAGCAGTTCCGCTCAGGGGTTTAACACTGAAGCTTTCTTT | NA | TRBV6-1 | 15 | NA | TRBJ1-1
CASSLGLDAETQYF | TGTGCCAGCAGTTTAGGTTTGGATGCGGAGACCCAGTACTTC | many | TRBV12-3/TRBV12-4 | 14 | NA | TRBJ2-5
CATGLAYEQYF | TGTGCCACGGGACTGGCCTACGAGCAGTACTTC | few | TRBV19 | 11 | NA | TRBJ2-7
CASSRGPKETQYF | TGTGCCAGCAGCCGGGGGCCGAAAGAGACCCAGTACTTC | NA | TRBV7-3 | 13 | NA | TRBJ2-5
CASSPTGGGTEAFF | TGTGCCAGCAGCCCCACTGGGGGGGGGACTGAAGCTTTCTTT | many | TRBV6-2/TRBV6-3 | 14 | NA | TRBJ1-1
CSATQGSSYEQYF | TGCAGTGCTACCCAAGGGTCCTCCTACGAGCAGTACTTC | many | TRBV20-1 | 13 | NA | TRBJ2-7
CASSQDFGFHEQYF | TGCGCCAGCAGCCAAGATTTCGGGTTTCACGAGCAGTACTTC | NA | TRBV4-3 | 14 | NA | TRBJ2-7
CSARDFSGGSYNEQFF | TGCAGTGCTAGAGACTTTAGCGGGGGCTCCTACAATGAGCAGTTCTTC | few | TRBV20-1 | 16 | TRBD2 | TRBJ2-1
CASSFRYNEQFF | TGTGCCAGCAGCTTTAGGTACAATGAGCAGTTCTTC | few | TRBV12-3/TRBV12-4 | 12 | NA | TRBJ2-1
CASSPVGQTNYGYTF | TGTGCCAGCAGCCCTGTCGGACAGACTAACTATGGCTACACCTTC | few | TRBV14 | 15 | NA | TRBJ1-2
CASSFGTADTEAFF | TGTGCCAGCAGTTTCGGGACAGCCGACACTGAAGCTTTCTTT | many | TRBV12-3/TRBV12-4 | 14 | TRBD1 | TRBJ1-1
CASSSRVQDSYEQYF | TGTGCCAGCAGCTCCCGGGTACAGGACTCCTACGAGCAGTACTTC | NA | TRBV13 | 15 | NA | TRBJ2-7
CSGRDGTDTQYF | TGCAGTGGGCGGGATGGCACAGATACGCAGTATTTT | few | TRBV20-1 | 12 | NA | TRBJ2-3
CSVEDWGQAHIQYF | TGCAGCGTTGAAGATTGGGGACAGGCGCACATTCAGTACTTC | few | TRBV29-1 | 14 | TRBD1 | TRBJ2-4
CASSLYSGYTDTQYF | TGTGCCAGCAGTTTGTATAGCGGCTACACAGATACGCAGTATTTT | NA | TRBV28 | 15 | NA | TRBJ2-3
CAISDLGRRPEAFF | TGTGCCATCAGTGACCTCGGAAGGAGGCCTGAAGCTTTCTTT | many | TRBV10-3 | 14 | NA | TRBJ1-1
CATSVGDTQYF | TGTGCCACCAGTGTCGGAGATACGCAGTATTTT | NA | TRBV24-1 | 11 | NA | TRBJ2-3
CASGRYPGSHEQYF | TGTGCTAGTGGCCGATATCCAGGGTCCCACGAGCAGTACTTC | many | TRBV12-5 | 14 | NA | TRBJ2-7
CASSYVTGHSYEQYF | TGTGCCAGCAGTTACGTGACAGGGCACTCCTACGAGCAGTACTTC | few | TRBV6-2/TRBV6-3 | 15 | TRBD1 | TRBJ2-7
CASSLTSGGAGGETQYF | TGTGCCAGCAGCTTGACTAGCGGGGGGGCCGGTGGAGAGACCCAGTACTTC | few | TRBV5-5 | 17 | TRBD2 | TRBJ2-5
CAWSPLQKAKSTGTEAFF | TGTGCCTGGAGCCCCCTACAGAAAGCCAAATCGACGGGCACTGAAGCTTTCTTT | few | TRBV30 | 18 | NA | TRBJ1-1
CASSLSTLGGYTF | TGTGCCAGCAGTTTATCTACACTAGGGGGGTACACCTTC | many | TRBV27 | 13 | NA | TRBJ1-2
CASGETGNQPQHF | TGTGCCAGCGGGGAGACAGGGAATCAGCCCCAGCATTTT | few | TRBV27 | 13 | TRBD1 | TRBJ1-5
CASSFGTLSSYEQYF | TGTGCCAGCAGTTTCGGGACACTTAGCTCCTACGAGCAGTACTTC | NA | TRBV28 | 15 | NA | TRBJ2-7
CASSWTGTEAFF | TGTGCCAGCAGTTGGACAGGGACTGAAGCTTTCTTT | few | TRBV6-6 | 12 | TRBD1 | TRBJ1-1
CASSWGNTQYF | TGTGCCAGTAGCTGGGGAAATACGCAGTATTTT | many | TRBV19 | 11 | NA | TRBJ2-3